The sequence of this T cell receptor (beta chain) was determined in a study of OX40 agonist ivuxolimab in advanced cancers. The CDR3 totals 14 residues. Germline lookup yields CDR1 LNHDA and CDR2 SQIVND (reference sequence). The germline V and J ends were trimmed by 1 base and 1 base, with 4 bases remaining between them. Profiling relied on immunoSEQ multiplex PCR, and the TCRdb table lists in-frame clones only, not all of them. This table has approximately 68,000 clones, roughly 86% appearing once. The TCR originated in an adult with an advanced solid tumor such as melanoma, head and neck, liver or kidney cancer. The material sequenced was CD4+ or CD8+ T cells sorted from blood, taken in a trial of the OX40 agonist ivuxolimab. This rearrangement joins TRBV19 to TRBJ2-2, with no clear D. Here the CDR3 reads CASSIAVNTGELFF. In nucleotides, the CDR3 is TGTGCCAGTAGTATAGCAGTGAACACCGGGGAGCTGTTTTTT.